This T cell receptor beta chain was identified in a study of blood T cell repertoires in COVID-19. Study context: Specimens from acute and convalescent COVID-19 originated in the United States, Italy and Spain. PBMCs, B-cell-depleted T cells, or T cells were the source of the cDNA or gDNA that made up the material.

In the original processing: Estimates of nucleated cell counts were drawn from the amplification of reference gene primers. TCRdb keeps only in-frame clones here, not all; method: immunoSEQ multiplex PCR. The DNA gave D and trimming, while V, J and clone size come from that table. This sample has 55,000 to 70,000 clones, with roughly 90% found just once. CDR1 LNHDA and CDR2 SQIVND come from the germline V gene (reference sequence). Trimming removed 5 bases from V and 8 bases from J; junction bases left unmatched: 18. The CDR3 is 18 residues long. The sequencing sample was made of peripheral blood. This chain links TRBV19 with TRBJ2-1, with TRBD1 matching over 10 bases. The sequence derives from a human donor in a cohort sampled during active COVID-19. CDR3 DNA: TGTGCCAGTAGTCGGACAGGGGGACTGGAAAAAGGAATCGATGAGCAGTTCTTC. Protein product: CASSRTGGLEKGIDEQFF.